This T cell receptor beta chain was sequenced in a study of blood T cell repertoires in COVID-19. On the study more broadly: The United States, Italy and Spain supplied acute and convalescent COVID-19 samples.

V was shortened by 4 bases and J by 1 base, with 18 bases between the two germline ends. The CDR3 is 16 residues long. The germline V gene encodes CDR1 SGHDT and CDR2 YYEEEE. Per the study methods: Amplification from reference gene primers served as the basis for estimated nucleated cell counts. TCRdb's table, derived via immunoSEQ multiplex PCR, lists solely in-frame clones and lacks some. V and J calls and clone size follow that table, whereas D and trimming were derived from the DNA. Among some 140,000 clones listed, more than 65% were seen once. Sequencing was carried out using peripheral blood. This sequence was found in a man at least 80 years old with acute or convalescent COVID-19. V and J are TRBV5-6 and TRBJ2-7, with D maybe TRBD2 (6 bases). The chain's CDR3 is CASSGGFLRGSYEQYF. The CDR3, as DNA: TGTGCCAGCAGCGGGGGTTTTTTGCGGGGATCCTACGAGCAGTACTTC.